What follows are 2 T cell receptor beta chains derived from one specimen sequenced in a study of OX40 agonist ivuxolimab in advanced cancers. Repertoires were generated with immunoSEQ multiplex PCR, while TCRdb's copy carries only in-frame clones and drops some. The sample lists 100,000 or so clones, about 96% seen once, with about 2% in the top ten. Sequencing used CD4+ or CD8+ T cells sorted from blood, obtained in a trial of the OX40 agonist ivuxolimab. The source of these receptors is an adult with an advanced solid tumor such as melanoma, head and neck, liver or kidney cancer.

The rearrangement joins TRBV6-1 to TRBJ1-2; D remains ambiguous. The CDR3 runs 14 residues. Trimming pared 2 bases from V and 3 bases from J, leaving 10 bases between. Germline CDR1 is MNHNS and CDR2 is SASEGT. This CDR3 is CASSELVTDYGYTF. In nucleotides, the CDR3 is TGTGCCAGCAGTGAACTGGTAACAGACTATGGCTACACCTTC.

The chain uses TRBV2 and TRBJ2-7, with 7 positions matching TRBD2. Trimming took 7 bases from V and 3 from J; bases not matched to a gene: 6. This CDR3 is built from 13 residues. Germline V CDR1 and CDR2: SNHLY, FYNNEI. CDR3 loop: CASKRAGNYEQYF. The CDR3 coding sequence is TGTGCCAGCAAGCGAGCGGGGAACTACGAGCAGTACTTC.